A single sample gave rise to the 11 T cell receptor beta chains below, sequenced in a study of T cells in Graves' hyperthyroidism and ophthalmopathy. The source material, RNA transcripts, was used to amplify TCR beta CDR3 regions. RT-PCR in the first round (using the HTBI primer set) targeted the TCR CDR3. TCRdb ran MiXCR on the multiplex PCR reads and lists one entry per CDR3 protein. This table has some 490,000 distinct CDR3 sequences, around a fifth appearing once. The sample consisted of blood. The receptor source for this set is a woman in her 70s with Graves' ophthalmopathy.

This clonotype has at least ten counts. This chain uses TRBV28 with TRBJ1-1; 7 bases align to TRBD1. The junction had 14 bases not matched to a gene; V was cut back by 4 bases and J by 3 bases. Germline CDR1 reads MDHEN; CDR2 reads SYDVKM. This CDR3 is 17 amino acids long. CDR3 nucleotides: TGTGCCAGCAGTTCCCTCCGAAGTAGACAGGGCTACACTGAAGCTTTCTTT. Translated: CASSSLRSRQGYTEAFF.

This clonotype showed up just a few times. The chain has TRBV9 and TRBJ1-1; D not resolved. Germline V gene data show CDR1 as SGDLS and CDR2 as YYNGEE. The CDR3 contains 14 residues. With 0 bases removed from V and 0 bases from J, the gap between germline ends came to 6 bases. This CDR3 is CASSVAPVNTEAFF. The CDR3 nucleotides are TGTGCCAGCAGCGTAGCTCCGGTGAACACTGAAGCTTTCTTT.

This clonotype has ten or more counts. The chain employs TRBV28 and TRBJ2-5, with D tentatively TRBD1 (5 bases). This CDR3 region has 12 residues. CDR1 and CDR2 (germline): MDHEN, SYDVKM. The ends were cut back, 8 bases at V and 4 bases at J, with 11 bases in the middle. CDR3 region: CASSQGIETQYF. The CDR3 DNA is TGTGCCAGCTCTCAGGGAATAGAGACCCAGTACTTC.

This rearrangement joins TRBV14 to TRBJ2-1; the D is unclear. V was clipped by 1 base and J by 13 bases, with 14 bases between them. Germline CDR1 and CDR2: SGHDN and FVKESK. This CDR3 comprises 13 residues. DNA of the CDR3: TGTGCCAGCAGCCAAGTAGTAAGTCCCCCCCAGTTCTTC. Protein sequence: CASSQVVSPPQFF.

This rearrangement joins TRBV7-9 to TRBJ2-7; 11 bases line up with TRBD2. The germline V gene has CDR1 SEHNR and CDR2 FQNEAQ (reference sequence). This CDR3 is built from 13 residues. V dropped 5 bases and J dropped 6; count of bases not matched to a gene: 3. DNA for the CDR3: TGTGCCAGCAGCATGGGACTAGCGGCCGAGCAGTACTTC. Its protein is CASSMGLAAEQYF.

This clonotype was observed a handful of times. The chain employs TRBV6-2 or TRBV6-3 and TRBJ1-6; D is undetermined. Trimming removed 2 bases from V and 0 bases from J, with 8 bases in between. The CDR3 is 16 residues long. Germline loops: CDR1 MNHEY, CDR2 SVGEGT. As DNA, the CDR3 is TGTGCCAGCAGTTACAGCGGCAGCTCCTATAATTCACCCCTCCACTTT. It codes for CASSYSGSSYNSPLHF.

In this sample, this clonotype turned up a few times. The V call is TRBV27, the J call TRBJ2-7; D gene uncertain. Trimming pared 5 bases from V and 2 bases from J, leaving 13 bases between. Germline values: CDR1 MNHEY, CDR2 SMNVEV (reference sequence). The CDR3 sequence is 14 residues long. CDR3 amino acids: CASSRRIGPYEQYF. DNA of the CDR3: TGTGCCAGCAGTCGCCGGATCGGCCCCTACGAGCAGTACTTC.

J is TRBJ2-7 and V is TRBV5-1; no clear D gene. V was clipped by 4 bases and J by 4 bases, with 18 bases between them. The CDR3 length is 15 residues. Germline V gives CDR1 SGHRS, CDR2 YFSETQ. The chain's CDR3 is CASSLEDGTTYEQYF. Written as DNA, the CDR3 is TGCGCCAGCAGCCTAGAGGACGGAACTACGTACGAGCAGTACTTC.

This clonotype occurred many times. The chain employs TRBV12-3 or TRBV12-4 and TRBJ1-1; 7 bases agree with TRBD1. The CDR3 contains 15 residues. The J segment lost 5 bases and the V segment lost 6 bases, leaving 12 bases of the junction unmatched. CDR3 protein: CASSPSDRVITEAFF. DNA for the CDR3: TGTGCCAGCAGCCCTAGCGACAGGGTTATTACTGAAGCTTTCTTT.

This clonotype was found many times. The DNA for the CDR3 is TGTGCCAGCAGTTACGGAGTGGGGCAGGGTGACGAGCAGTACTTC. This codes for CASSYGVGQGDEQYF. This chain links TRBV6-2 or TRBV6-3 with TRBJ2-7; maybe TRBD1 (5 bases). V was cut by 2 bases and J by 5 bases, with 16 bases left in between. Per germline, CDR1 MNHEY and CDR2 SVGEGT. The CDR3 consists of 15 residues.

This clonotype appeared a few times. The chain recombines TRBV2 with TRBJ2-1, with 13 bases that match TRBD2. Trimming removed 8 bases from V and 1 base from J; junction bases left unmatched: 5. Germline CDR1 SNHLY, CDR2 FYNNEI. The CDR3 contains 16 residues. CDR3 nucleotide sequence: TGTGCCAGCGTACTAGCGGGAGGGGGTTCCTACAATGAGCAGTTCTTC. Protein: CASVLAGGGSYNEQFF.